This paragraph reports one T cell receptor (beta chain). Its antigen is currently unknown. Losses at the gene ends were 7 bases for V and 4 bases for J; bases not matched to a gene: 9. The CDR3 runs to 15 residues. Germline CDR1 MNHNY, CDR2 SVGAGI (reference sequence). Using immunoSEQ multiplex PCR, the repertoire was profiled, and TCRdb retains in-frame clones only, with some absent. This table has approximately 82,000 clones, 91% appearing once. The record originates from a study of graft-versus-host responses after intestinal transplantation. Whole-study findings and limits: Detected in recipient marrow were GvH clones, some of which were first observed in ileum or blood.

The V and J genes are TRBV6-6 and TRBJ2-2; 7 bases are a match to TRBD2. This clonotype originated in a human donor who received an intestinal transplant. Sequences were derived from unstimulated CD4+ T cells sorted from spleen or lymph node cells, sampled before intestinal transplant. The CDR3 DNA reads TGTGCCAGCAATCTGGCGGGGGAGGCCACCGGGGAGCTGTTTTTT. As protein: CASNLAGEATGELFF.